This is a list of T cell receptor beta chains from one sample in a study of response to subunit inactivated influenza vaccine. TCRdb used MiXCR to reprocess the RT-PCR reads, holding one entry per CDR3 protein. The data hold about 170,000 distinct CDR3 sequences, with 10% to 15% observed a single time. The same sample was also studied in work on T cells expressing NK-cell markers.

The material was CD8+ T cells sorted from PBMCs, obtained roughly 12 days after vaccination. Receptors originate from a man aged 50 to 59 who received an inactivated influenza vaccine. CDR3s include the opening cysteine and the closing phenylalanine or tryptophan. The D gene is left open where the match is weak. Clone sizes are given selectively: once, few, many, or a class where the clone is expanded.

clone size: few; J gene: TRBJ2-1; V gene: TRBV29-1; D gene: NA; CDR3 DNA: TGCAGCGTTGAAGGCTCCCCTAGCTCCTACAATGAGCAGTTCTTC; CDR3 protein: CSVEGSPSSYNEQFF
clone size: many; J gene: TRBJ2-7; V gene: TRBV7-9; D gene: NA; CDR3 DNA: TGTGCCAGCAGCTTAGAGATGGTTGGCAGGGGCTACGAGCAGTACTTC; CDR3 protein: CASSLEMVGRGYEQYF
clone size: many; J gene: TRBJ2-1; V gene: TRBV5-8; D gene: TRBD2; CDR3 DNA: TGTGCCAGCAGCTTGACTAGCGGGAGTTCCAATGAGCAGTTCTTC; CDR3 protein: CASSLTSGSSNEQFF
clone size: NA; J gene: TRBJ2-6; V gene: TRBV4-2; D gene: TRBD1; CDR3 DNA: TGTGCCAGCAGCCCGGGGACAGGGGGCTCTGGGGCCAACGTCCTGACTTTC; CDR3 protein: CASSPGTGGSGANVLTF
clone size: NA; J gene: TRBJ2-7; V gene: TRBV6-2/TRBV6-3; D gene: NA; CDR3 DNA: TGTGCCAGCAGTTACTTGTCCAGCTACGAGCAGTACTTC; CDR3 protein: CASSYLSSYEQYF
clone size: NA; J gene: TRBJ2-7; V gene: TRBV15; D gene: TRBD2; CDR3 DNA: TGTGCCACCAGCAGAGATTTGGGACTAGCCTACGAGCAGTACTTC; CDR3 protein: CATSRDLGLAYEQYF
clone size: NA; J gene: TRBJ2-7; V gene: TRBV28; D gene: TRBD1; CDR3 DNA: TGTGCCAGCAGTTTATGGGACAGGGCCTCCTACGAGCAGTACTTC; CDR3 protein: CASSLWDRASYEQYF
clone size: few; J gene: TRBJ2-1; V gene: TRBV25-1; D gene: TRBD2; CDR3 DNA: TGTGCCAGCAGTGGGGAGGGTGCCAATGAGCAGTTCTTC; CDR3 protein: CASSGEGANEQFF
clone size: NA; J gene: TRBJ2-1; V gene: TRBV28; D gene: TRBD2; CDR3 DNA: TGTGCCAGCAGTTTACCCCCTAGCGGGTTAAAGAATGAGCAGTTCTTC; CDR3 protein: CASSLPPSGLKNEQFF
clone size: NA; J gene: TRBJ2-5; V gene: TRBV25-1; D gene: NA; CDR3 DNA: TGTGCCAGCAGCCGTGACAGAGAAGAGACCCAGTACTTC; CDR3 protein: CASSRDREETQYF
clone size: few; J gene: TRBJ2-7; V gene: TRBV12-3/TRBV12-4; D gene: NA; CDR3 DNA: TGTGCCAGCAGCATCGACACGGTAACCTACGAGCAGTACTTC; CDR3 protein: CASSIDTVTYEQYF
clone size: few; J gene: TRBJ2-2; V gene: TRBV20-1; D gene: NA; CDR3 DNA: TGCAGTGCAGGAACAGGGTTGAACACCGGGGAGCTGTTTTTT; CDR3 protein: CSAGTGLNTGELFF
clone size: few; J gene: TRBJ2-5; V gene: TRBV28; D gene: NA; CDR3 DNA: TGTGCCAGCAGTTGGAGGACAGCCCTCGGAGAGACCCAGTACTTC; CDR3 protein: CASSWRTALGETQYF
clone size: few; J gene: TRBJ2-3; V gene: TRBV20-1; D gene: TRBD1; CDR3 DNA: TGCAGTGCTAGAGTCCCCGACAGGGGTACTAGCACAGATACGCAGTATTTT; CDR3 protein: CSARVPDRGTSTDTQYF
clone size: NA; J gene: TRBJ2-7; V gene: TRBV3-1; D gene: TRBD2; CDR3 DNA: TGTGCCAGCAGCCAAGGTGCGGGGGGATACGAGCAGTACTTC; CDR3 protein: CASSQGAGGYEQYF
clone size: many; J gene: TRBJ2-3; V gene: TRBV5-1; D gene: NA; CDR3 DNA: TGCGCCAGCAGGGCGTTGGCAGATACGCAGTATTTT; CDR3 protein: CASRALADTQYF
clone size: NA; J gene: TRBJ2-2; V gene: TRBV12-3/TRBV12-4; D gene: NA; CDR3 DNA: TGTGCCAGCAGCCCAGGGCCGACCCCGAACACCGGGGAGCTGTTTTTT; CDR3 protein: CASSPGPTPNTGELFF
clone size: NA; J gene: TRBJ2-7; V gene: TRBV9; D gene: NA; CDR3 DNA: TGTGCCAGCAGCCCGACAGGCAGCCCCTGGTACGAGCAGTACTTC; CDR3 protein: CASSPTGSPWYEQYF
clone size: many; J gene: TRBJ2-2; V gene: TRBV28; D gene: NA; CDR3 DNA: TGTGCCAGCAGTTTATGGGCGGGGAGCACCGGGGAGCTGTTTTTT; CDR3 protein: CASSLWAGSTGELFF
clone size: NA; J gene: TRBJ1-1; V gene: TRBV19; D gene: NA; CDR3 DNA: TGTGCCGCAACTTCGAACACTGAAGCTTTCTTT; CDR3 protein: CAATSNTEAFF
clone size: few; J gene: TRBJ2-7; V gene: TRBV7-9; D gene: TRBD2; CDR3 DNA: TGTGCCAGCAGCCACGGACTAGCGGGGGGGCTAGCCTACGAGCAGTACTTC; CDR3 protein: CASSHGLAGGLAYEQYF
clone size: many; J gene: TRBJ2-5; V gene: TRBV28; D gene: TRBD2; CDR3 DNA: TGTGCCAGCAGTTTACCGACTAGCGGGGGGCAAGAGACCCAGTACTTC; CDR3 protein: CASSLPTSGGQETQYF
clone size: few; J gene: TRBJ1-2; V gene: TRBV4-2; D gene: NA; CDR3 DNA: TGTGCCAGCAGCCAAGCGGCGTTCTCTTATGGCTACACCTTC; CDR3 protein: CASSQAAFSYGYTF
clone size: many; J gene: TRBJ2-1; V gene: TRBV25-1; D gene: TRBD1; CDR3 DNA: TGTGCCAGCAGTGGGACAGGGTACTCCGGGAATGAGCAGTTCTTC; CDR3 protein: CASSGTGYSGNEQFF
clone size: NA; J gene: TRBJ1-1; V gene: TRBV5-1; D gene: NA; CDR3 DNA: TGCGCCAGCAGCTTGTCACCGGGGGGCACTGAAGCTTTCTTT; CDR3 protein: CASSLSPGGTEAFF
clone size: NA; J gene: TRBJ2-2; V gene: TRBV20-1; D gene: TRBD2; CDR3 DNA: TGCAGTGCACGGAATAGCGGGAGGGCACTTACCGGGGAGCTGTTTTTT; CDR3 protein: CSARNSGRALTGELFF
clone size: few; J gene: TRBJ2-7; V gene: TRBV5-1; D gene: NA; CDR3 DNA: TGCGCCAGCAGCTTGGATGACGGGGGCTACGAGCAGTACTTC; CDR3 protein: CASSLDDGGYEQYF
clone size: few; J gene: TRBJ2-1; V gene: TRBV27; D gene: NA; CDR3 DNA: TGTGCCAGCAGTTTATCGGTGGGCGGGATGGTGTTTGAGCAGTTCTTC; CDR3 protein: CASSLSVGGMVFEQFF
clone size: NA; J gene: TRBJ2-7; V gene: TRBV20-1; D gene: TRBD2; CDR3 DNA: TGCAGTGCTAGAGATTGGGGTAGCGGGCAAGACCCCAGAAAAGCTCCCTACGAGCAGTACTTC; CDR3 protein: CSARDWGSGQDPRKAPYEQYF
clone size: NA; J gene: TRBJ2-7; V gene: TRBV7-8; D gene: NA; CDR3 DNA: TGTGCCAGCAGCTTGGGCTGGTCTCTTGGCAACGAGCAGTACTTC; CDR3 protein: CASSLGWSLGNEQYF
clone size: NA; J gene: TRBJ2-4; V gene: TRBV19; D gene: NA; CDR3 DNA: TGTGCCAGTAGTCTGACGGCAACAAACATTCAGTACTTC; CDR3 protein: CASSLTATNIQYF
clone size: few; J gene: TRBJ2-3; V gene: TRBV18; D gene: TRBD2; CDR3 DNA: TGTGCCAGCTCACCACCCCCGTGGGGGGGTAGAGGCACAGATACGCAGTATTTT; CDR3 protein: CASSPPPWGGRGTDTQYF
clone size: many; J gene: TRBJ2-5; V gene: TRBV29-1; D gene: NA; CDR3 DNA: TGCAGCGTTGAAGTAAGGCCTCTACAAGAGACCCAGTACTTC; CDR3 protein: CSVEVRPLQETQYF
clone size: many; J gene: TRBJ2-3; V gene: TRBV28; D gene: NA; CDR3 DNA: TGTGCCAGCAGTAGAAGGGACCCCCAGGATACGCAGTATTTT; CDR3 protein: CASSRRDPQDTQYF
clone size: many; J gene: TRBJ1-2; V gene: TRBV5-6; D gene: NA; CDR3 DNA: TGTGCCAGCAGCTATGCGGGTGGCTACACCTTC; CDR3 protein: CASSYAGGYTF
clone size: many; J gene: TRBJ2-3; V gene: TRBV29-1; D gene: NA; CDR3 DNA: TGCAGCACCTCGTCCGGCGGCACCCGAGATACGCAGTATTTT; CDR3 protein: CSTSSGGTRDTQYF
clone size: few; J gene: TRBJ2-2; V gene: TRBV5-1; D gene: NA; CDR3 DNA: TGCGCCAGCAGCTTGTTCCAAAACGGGGAGCTGTTTTTT; CDR3 protein: CASSLFQNGELFF
clone size: NA; J gene: TRBJ2-2; V gene: TRBV4-1; D gene: TRBD2; CDR3 DNA: TGCGCCAGCAGCCAAGATTTGCTAGCGGGGGCCGGGTACACCGGGGAGCTGTTTTTT; CDR3 protein: CASSQDLLAGAGYTGELFF
clone size: few; J gene: TRBJ2-7; V gene: TRBV29-1; D gene: NA; CDR3 DNA: TGCAGCGTTGGCGGACAGACCAGCTCCTACGAGCAGTACTTC; CDR3 protein: CSVGGQTSSYEQYF
clone size: NA; J gene: TRBJ2-1; V gene: TRBV7-2; D gene: TRBD2; CDR3 DNA: TGTGCCAGCACCGGGGGGGGCTCAGTTACTAATGAGCAGTTCTTC; CDR3 protein: CASTGGGSVTNEQFF
clone size: NA; J gene: TRBJ1-3; V gene: TRBV4-3; D gene: NA; CDR3 DNA: TGCGCCAGCAGCCTGACAGACAACTCTGGAAACACCATATATTTT; CDR3 protein: CASSLTDNSGNTIYF
clone size: NA; J gene: TRBJ1-1; V gene: TRBV7-9; D gene: NA; CDR3 DNA: TGTGCCAGCAGCTTAGCCGGGTTGCTGGCAGCTTTCTTT; CDR3 protein: CASSLAGLLAAFF